The rows below give T cell receptor beta chains drawn from one sample of a study of T cell changes during pregnancy in multiple sclerosis. Sequencing was performed with immunoSEQ multiplex PCR; in TCRdb, only in-frame clones are kept and a portion is missing. The table shows around 60,000 clones, with 93% occurring only once. This specimen consisted of CD4+ T cells from peripheral blood mononuclear cells, obtained before pregnancy. These TCRs come from a female donor with multiple sclerosis, enrolled in a pregnancy study. CDR3s include the opening cysteine and the closing phenylalanine or tryptophan.

TRBJ2-2 | TRBV7-8 | CASSLKAGGSLDTGELFF
TRBJ2-3 | TRBV28 | CASSGSVTDTQYF
TRBJ2-1 | TRBV5-1 | CASSLVGAGALRSYNEQFF
TRBJ2-1 | TRBV6-5 | CASSRPGLPSNEQFF
TRBJ2-1 | TRBV11-3 | CASSAAGGSYNEQFF
TRBJ2-1 | TRBV19 | CASSTTSVTYNEQFF
TRBJ1-5 | TRBV28 | CASWDRVKSNQPQHF
TRBJ2-1 | TRBV5-6 | CASSWELAGVKHEQFF
TRBJ2-2 | TRBV4-2 | CASSQERSGRFGGELFF
TRBJ1-3 | TRBV28 | CASSLSDTLGPGNTIYF
TRBJ2-7 | TRBV7-2 | CASSSDRPYEQYF
TRBJ1-2 | TRBV27 | CASTPVVGQGHSNYGYTF
TRBJ1-2 | TRBV27 | CASSLSPGTAYGYTF
TRBJ2-1 | TRBV4-3 | CASSHGELSRYNEQFF
TRBJ2-1 | TRBV19 | CASSIGREGLKFF
TRBJ1-1 | TRBV7-8 | CASSFASGTGGHTEAFF
TRBJ1-5 | TRBV15 | CATSSRDRGYSNQPQHF
TRBJ1-5 | TRBV7-2 | CASSLGTGGNQPQHF
TRBJ1-2 | TRBV7-9 | CASSQTVNYGYTF
TRBJ1-2 | TRBV11-3 | CASSLDQHRSYTF
TRBJ1-2 | TRBV6-5 | CASSYNRDNYGYTF
TRBJ2-1 | TRBV27 | CASSFQGTYNEQFF
TRBJ2-1 | TRBV18 | CASSPRTSGSLGNEQFF
TRBJ2-7 | TRBV9 | CASSRDRVGKNEQYF
TRBJ2-3 | TRBV19 | CASSIASGPTDTQYF
TRBJ2-2 | TRBV19 | CASSMGVNTGELFF
TRBJ2-3 | TRBV6-1 | CASSEELVVASTDTQYF
TRBJ2-2 | TRBV28 | CASRIGGSTGELFF
TRBJ2-5 | TRBV7-2 | CASSRGLAGSQETQYF
TRBJ2-1 | TRBV14 | CASSETGGPYNEQFF
TRBJ1-2 | TRBV11-2 | CASSPPRGQWVYGYTF
TRBJ2-3 | TRBV5-1 | CASSFGLAGADTQYF
TRBJ1-4 | TRBV19 | CASRPSVGTGVRSEKLFF
TRBJ2-1 | TRBV21-1 | CASSLLIGGTATYNEQFF
TRBJ2-7 | TRBV7-2 | CASSPISGRSAYEQYF
TRBJ2-1 | TRBV30 | CAWSVRRLAASYNEQFF
TRBJ1-5 | TRBV30 | CAWSTGRDQPQHF
TRBJ2-3 | TRBV7-6 | CASSLSSGSPTDTQYF
TRBJ2-1 | TRBV7-6 | CASSPVSQGRYNEQFF
TRBJ2-7 | TRBV14 | CASSQGQGRRNEQYF
TRBJ1-2 | TRBV19 | CASSPGLLKFYGYTF
TRBJ1-4 | TRBV7-9 | CASSPRPGRVVTNEKLFF
TRBJ2-7 | TRBV5-4 | CASSFSVNSYEQYF
TRBJ2-7 | TRBV11-3 | CASRGAGALRAYEQYF
TRBJ2-7 | TRBV2 | CASGKRWEGEQYF
TRBJ2-3 | TRBV19 | CASSFTGGTDTQYF